The 13 T cell receptor beta chains below come from one sample, sequenced in a study of control samples from healthy donors and cancer patients. The table came from immunoSEQ multiplex PCR; TCRdb's copy has only in-frame clones and leaves some out. The data show 90,000 or so clones, about 87% seen once. Material: blood. The receptors shown here come from a woman aged 70-85 years in good health.

The rearrangement links TRBV2 to TRBJ2-1; TRBD1 aligns across 8 bases. V was clipped by 3 bases and J by 6 bases; unmatched bases: 16. CDR3 length: 18 amino acids. Germline CDR1 reads SNHLY; CDR2 reads FYNNEI. The CDR3 DNA follows: TGTGCCAGCAGTGAGCGTTCGGTGGGGACAGGACGATTCAATGAGCAGTTCTTC. Translated: CASSERSVGTGRFNEQFF. Supplemented by reference TRBV2 and TRBJ2-1, the full variable domain reads EPEVTQTPSHQVTQMGQEVILRCVPISNHLYFYWYRQILGQKVEFLVSFYNNEISEKSEIFDDQFSVERPDGSNFTLKIRSTKLEDSAMYFCASSERSVGTGRFNEQFFGPGTRLTVL.

V and J are TRBV5-5 and TRBJ2-4; D not resolved. V lost 0 bases and J lost 5, with 6 bases in between. This CDR3 is built from 13 residues. Per germline, CDR1 SGHKS and CDR2 YYEKEE (reference sequence). The CDR3 nucleotides read TGTGCCAGCAGCTTGGCGGTAGAAAACATTCAGTACTTC. Translated: CASSLAVENIQYF.

The chain couples TRBV9 to TRBJ1-2; D is possibly TRBD1 (6 bases). The CDR3 has 13 residues. V was pared by 0 bases and J by 6 bases, with 9 bases between. Germline V gives CDR1 SGDLS, CDR2 YYNGEE. The CDR3 protein is CASSVGAGDGYTF. CDR3 DNA sequence: TGTGCCAGCAGCGTAGGAGCAGGGGATGGCTACACCTTC.

The gene calls are TRBV7-9 and TRBJ1-5; 7 positions agree with TRBD1. Germline CDR1 reads SEHNR; CDR2 reads FQNEAQ (reference sequence). The CDR3 sequence is 15 residues long. Trimming at V came to 6 bases and at J to 4 bases, leaving 9 bases not matched to a gene. The CDR3 DNA follows: TGTGCCAGCAGTCCTCTAGGGACAGATAATCAGCCCCAGCATTTT. This encodes CASSPLGTDNQPQHF.

This chain uses TRBV2 with TRBJ2-7; D is unresolved. Looked up from germline, CDR1 is SNHLY and CDR2 is FYNNEI. There are 11 residues in the CDR3. The V end lost 6 bases, the J end lost 6 bases, and 9 bases lay between the germline ends. Here the CDR3 reads CASSGSLEQYF. The CDR3 DNA reads TGTGCCAGCAGCGGGTCCCTCGAGCAGTACTTC.

The CDR3 protein is CASSQSDTQYF. The DNA of the CDR3 is TGTGCCAGCAGCCAGAGCGATACGCAGTATTTT. This chain joins TRBV3-1 (or the pseudogene TRBV3-2) and TRBJ2-3; no firm D call. Trimming removed 3 bases from V and 6 bases from J, with 4 bases in between. Germline values: CDR1 LGHDT, CDR2 YNNKEL (reference sequence). This CDR3 spans 11 amino acids.

The chain combines TRBV3-1 (or the pseudogene TRBV3-2) with TRBJ1-2, with D perhaps TRBD1 (6 bases). Germline loops: CDR1 LGHDT, CDR2 YNNKEL (reference sequence). The length of the CDR3 is 11 residues. Trimming stripped 4 bases from V and 7 bases from J, with 7 bases between. Here the CDR3 reads CASSPGVGYTF. The CDR3 bases are TGTGCCAGCAGCCCAGGGGTTGGCTACACCTTC.

The rearrangement joins TRBV19 to TRBJ2-7, with 7 bases lining up with TRBD1. Germline trimming cut 3 bases from V and 4 bases from J; bases unmatched to any gene: 6. Looked up from germline, CDR1 is LNHDA and CDR2 is SQIVND (reference sequence). This CDR3 spans 14 amino acids. CDR3 in amino acids: CASSISPTGYEQYF. CDR3 in DNA: TGTGCCAGTAGTATCAGCCCGACAGGGTACGAGCAGTACTTC. The whole variable domain, remainder taken from reference TRBV19 and TRBJ2-7, is DGGITQSPKYLFRKEGQNVTLSCEQNLNHDAMYWYRQDPGQGLRLIYYSQIVNDFQKGDIAEGYSVSREKKESFPLTVTSAQKNPTAFYLCASSISPTGYEQYFGPGTRLTVT.

CDR3 in amino acids: CASSFMPSGYEQYF. Written as DNA, the CDR3 is TGTGCCAGCAGCTTTATGCCTAGCGGCTACGAGCAGTACTTC. This chain joins TRBV7-2 and TRBJ2-7, with 7 positions matching TRBD2. This CDR3 has 14 amino acids. Trimming cost V 3 bases and J 3 bases; bases outside gene matches: 5. The germline gives CDR1 SGHTA, CDR2 FQGNSA.

In this sample, this clone turned up a few times. This rearrangement joins TRBV27 to TRBJ1-4, with D possibly being TRBD1 (5 bases). The CDR3 loop spans 13 amino acids. Looked up from germline, CDR1 is MNHEY and CDR2 is SMNVEV (reference sequence). The V end lost 6 bases, the J end lost 10 bases, and 15 bases lay between the germline ends. CDR3 DNA sequence: TGTGCCAGCAGCCCTAGGGACCCGGGAAAACTGTTTTTT. Protein sequence: CASSPRDPGKLFF.

This clone was recorded once. This chain links TRBV4-3 with TRBJ2-2; 10 nucleotides line up with TRBD2. This CDR3 spans 19 amino acids. The V and J ends lost 4 bases and 5 bases, in that order; junction bases with no gene match: 16. Germline CDR1 reads LGHNA; CDR2 reads YSLEER. CDR3 DNA sequence: TGCGCCAGCAGCCTCTCCGGAGAGCGGGAGGGCTTCGGAACCGGGGAGCTGTTTTTT. Encoded protein: CASSLSGEREGFGTGELFF.

The chain is built from TRBV12-3 or TRBV12-4 and TRBJ2-5, with TRBD1 identical over 8 bases. The CDR3 loop spans 13 amino acids. Unmatched junction bases numbered 5, after V lost 7 bases and J lost 4 bases. This CDR3 is CASTLGQGETQYF. DNA for the CDR3: TGTGCCAGCACCCTAGGACAGGGAGAGACCCAGTACTTC.

This clone was seen more than once but under ten times. The chain couples TRBV19 to TRBJ1-1, with D possibly TRBD1 on 6 matching bases. Germline lookup yields CDR1 LNHDA and CDR2 SQIVND (reference sequence). V lost 1 base and J 0 bases, leaving 9 bases between the germline ends. CDR3 length: 15 amino acids. CDR3 sequence (DNA): TGTGCCAGTAGTATAGGTGGGGGCATGAACACTGAAGCTTTCTTT. Translation gives CASSIGGGMNTEAFF.